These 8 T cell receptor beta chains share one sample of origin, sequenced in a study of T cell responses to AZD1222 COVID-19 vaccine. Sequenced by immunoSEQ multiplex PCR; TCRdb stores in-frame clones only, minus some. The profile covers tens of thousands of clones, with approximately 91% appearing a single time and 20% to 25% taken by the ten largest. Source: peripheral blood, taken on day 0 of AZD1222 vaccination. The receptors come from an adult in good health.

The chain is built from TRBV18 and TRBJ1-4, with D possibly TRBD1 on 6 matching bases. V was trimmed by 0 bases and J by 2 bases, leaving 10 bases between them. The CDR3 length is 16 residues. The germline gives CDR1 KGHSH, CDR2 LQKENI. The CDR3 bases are TGTGCCAGCTCACCACCGAGGGGGACGACTAATGAAAAACTGTTTTTT. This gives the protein CASSPPRGTTNEKLFF. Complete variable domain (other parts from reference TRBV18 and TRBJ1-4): NAGVMQNPRHLVRRRGQEARLRCSPMKGHSHVYWYRQLPEEGLKFMVYLQKENIIDESGMPKERFSAEFPKEGPSILRIQQVVRGDSAAYFCASSPPRGTTNEKLFFGSGTQLSVL.

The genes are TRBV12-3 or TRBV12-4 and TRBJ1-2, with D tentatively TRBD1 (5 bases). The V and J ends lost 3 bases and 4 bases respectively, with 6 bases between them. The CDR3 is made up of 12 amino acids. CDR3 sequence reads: CASSFGGYGYTF. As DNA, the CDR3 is TGTGCCAGCAGTTTTGGGGGCTATGGCTACACCTTC.

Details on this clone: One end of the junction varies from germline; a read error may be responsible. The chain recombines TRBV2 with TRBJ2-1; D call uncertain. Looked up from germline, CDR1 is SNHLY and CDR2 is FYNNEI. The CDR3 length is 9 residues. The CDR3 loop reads CASSNGQFF. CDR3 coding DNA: TGTGCCAGCAGTAATGGGCAGTTCTTC.

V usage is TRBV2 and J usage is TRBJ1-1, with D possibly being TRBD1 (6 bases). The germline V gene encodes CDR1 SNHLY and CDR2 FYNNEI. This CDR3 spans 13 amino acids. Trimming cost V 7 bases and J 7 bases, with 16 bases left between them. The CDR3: CASNLGRDIEAFF. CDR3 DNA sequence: TGTGCCAGCAATCTGGGGAGGGACATTGAAGCTTTCTTT. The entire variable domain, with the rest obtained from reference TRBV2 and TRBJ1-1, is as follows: EPEVTQTPSHQVTQMGQEVILRCVPISNHLYFYWYRQILGQKVEFLVSFYNNEISEKSEIFDDQFSVERPDGSNFTLKIRSTKLEDSAMYFCASNLGRDIEAFFGQGTRLTVV.

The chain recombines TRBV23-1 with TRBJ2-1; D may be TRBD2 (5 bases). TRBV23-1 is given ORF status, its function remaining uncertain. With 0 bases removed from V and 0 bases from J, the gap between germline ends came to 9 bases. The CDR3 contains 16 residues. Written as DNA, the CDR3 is TGCGCCAGCAGTCAATCCCTGGGGAGCTCCTACAATGAGCAGTTCTTC. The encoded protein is CASSQSLGSSYNEQFF.

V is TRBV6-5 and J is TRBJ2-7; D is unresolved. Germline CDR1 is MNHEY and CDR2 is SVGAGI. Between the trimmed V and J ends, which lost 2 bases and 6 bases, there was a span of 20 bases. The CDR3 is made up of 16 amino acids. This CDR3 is CASSYHRRAAESEQYF. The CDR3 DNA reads TGTGCCAGCAGTTACCACCGACGGGCGGCAGAGAGCGAGCAGTACTTC.

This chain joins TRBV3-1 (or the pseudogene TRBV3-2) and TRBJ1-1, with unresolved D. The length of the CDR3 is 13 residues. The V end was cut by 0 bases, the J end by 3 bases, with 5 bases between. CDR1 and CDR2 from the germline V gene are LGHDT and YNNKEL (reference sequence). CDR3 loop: CASSQERYTEAFF. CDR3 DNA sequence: TGTGCCAGCAGCCAAGAAAGGTACACTGAAGCTTTCTTT.

Written as DNA, the CDR3 is TGCGCCAGCAGCTTGGCCGAGGAGCGGGGGTTCCAAGAGACCCAGTACTTC. Translating it yields CASSLAEERGFQETQYF. The chain couples TRBV5-1 to TRBJ2-5; 8 positions match TRBD2. With V trimmed by 0 bases and J by 1 base, 8 bases remained unmatched. Germline V gene lookup returns CDR1 SGHRS and CDR2 YFSETQ. The CDR3 covers 17 residues.